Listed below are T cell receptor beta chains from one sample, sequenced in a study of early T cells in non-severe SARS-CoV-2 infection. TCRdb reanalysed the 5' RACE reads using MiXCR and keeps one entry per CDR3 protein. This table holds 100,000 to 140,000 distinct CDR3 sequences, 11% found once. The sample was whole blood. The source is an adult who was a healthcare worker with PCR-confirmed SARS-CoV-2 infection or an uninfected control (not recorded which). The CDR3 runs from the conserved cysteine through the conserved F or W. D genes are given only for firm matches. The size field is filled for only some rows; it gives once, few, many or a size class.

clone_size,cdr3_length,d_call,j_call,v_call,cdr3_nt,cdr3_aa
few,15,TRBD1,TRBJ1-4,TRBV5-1,TGCGCCAGCAGCCCCCGTGGGACAGTGAATGAAAAACTGTTTTTT,CASSPRGTVNEKLFF
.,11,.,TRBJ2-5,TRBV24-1,TGTGCCACCAAGTCCGGGGAGACCCAGTACTTC,CATKSGETQYF
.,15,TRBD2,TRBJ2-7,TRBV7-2,TGTGCCAGCAGCTTAGTGGCTAGCGGGAGGTACGAGCAGTACTTC,CASSLVASGRYEQYF
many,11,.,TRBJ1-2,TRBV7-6,TGTGCCAGCGGGAATGCGGAGGGCTACACCTTC,CASGNAEGYTF
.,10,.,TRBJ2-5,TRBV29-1,TGCAGCGTCCTCCAAGAGACCCAGTACTTC,CSVLQETQYF
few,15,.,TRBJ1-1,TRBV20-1,TGCAGTGCTCAAGACAGCCGTTACATGAACACTGAAGCTTTCTTT,CSAQDSRYMNTEAFF
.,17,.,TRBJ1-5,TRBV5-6,TGTGCCAGCAGCTTGGTTGCGGTGTATACAGACGATCAGCCCCAGCATTTT,CASSLVAVYTDDQPQHF
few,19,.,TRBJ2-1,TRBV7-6,TGTGCCAGCAGCTTATTCGGGTTAATTATGGGTCGTCGATACAATGAGCAGTTCTTC,CASSLFGLIMGRRYNEQFF
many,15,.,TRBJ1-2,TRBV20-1,TGCAGTGCTAGCTCCGGATTAGTAGGCCACCTTGGCTACACCTTC,CSASSGLVGHLGYTF
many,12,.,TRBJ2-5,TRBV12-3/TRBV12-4,TGTGCCAGCAGTTTAGAGAGGGAGACCCAGTACTTC,CASSLERETQYF
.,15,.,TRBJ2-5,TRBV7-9,TGTGCCAGCAGCTTAGGGGACCTGACGCAAGAGACCCAGTACTTC,CASSLGDLTQETQYF
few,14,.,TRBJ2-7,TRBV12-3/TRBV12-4,TGTGCCAGCAGTTTAGGGATGGGACCCTACGAGCAGTACTTC,CASSLGMGPYEQYF
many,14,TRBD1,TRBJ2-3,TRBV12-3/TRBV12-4,TGTGCCAGCAGTTGGACAGGGCCGACAGATACGCAGTATTTT,CASSWTGPTDTQYF
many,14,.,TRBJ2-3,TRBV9,TGTGCCAGCAGCGTAGAGACAGTCACAGATACGCAGTATTTT,CASSVETVTDTQYF
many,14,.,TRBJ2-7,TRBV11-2,TGTGCCAGCAGCAGAATAGGGATTCCAAACGAGCAGTACTTC,CASSRIGIPNEQYF
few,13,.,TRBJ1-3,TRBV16,TGTGCCAGCAGCCAATCGACTGGAAACACCATATATTTT,CASSQSTGNTIYF
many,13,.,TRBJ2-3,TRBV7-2,TGTGCCAGCAGCTTGGATCTCGGGGATACGCAGTATTTT,CASSLDLGDTQYF
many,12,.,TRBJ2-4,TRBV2,TGTGCCAGCCCAATAGCCAAAAACATTCAGTACTTC,CASPIAKNIQYF
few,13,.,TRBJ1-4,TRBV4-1,TGCGCCAGCAGCAGGGCCACTAATGAAAAACTGTTTTTT,CASSRATNEKLFF
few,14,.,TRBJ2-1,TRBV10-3,TGTGCCATCAGTGAGCTAACAGTTAACAATGAGCAGTTCTTC,CAISELTVNNEQFF
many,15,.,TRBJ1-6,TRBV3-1,TGTGCCAGCAGCCAAGGGGCAGGGAGGAATTCACCCCTCCACTTT,CASSQGAGRNSPLHF
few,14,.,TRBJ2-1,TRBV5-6,TGTGCCAGCAGCTTGGGGGGTCTGAGAAATGAGCAGTTCTTC,CASSLGGLRNEQFF
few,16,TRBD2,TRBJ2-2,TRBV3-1,TGTGCCAGCAGCAATTATTTAGCGGGAGGATACGGGGAGCTGTTTTTT,CASSNYLAGGYGELFF
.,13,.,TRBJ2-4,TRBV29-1,TGCAGCGTACGGAGTTTATCCGGAAACATTCAGTACTTC,CSVRSLSGNIQYF
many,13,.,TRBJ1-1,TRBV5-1,TGCGCCAGCAGCGATCCGAACAGCCTTGAAGCTTTCTTT,CASSDPNSLEAFF
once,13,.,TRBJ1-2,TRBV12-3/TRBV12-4,TGTGCCAGCAGCCCACAGGCCCTTCCTGGCTACACCTTC,CASSPQALPGYTF
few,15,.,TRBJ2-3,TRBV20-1,TGCAGTGCTAGAGATGAAGGGACTGTCACAGATACGCAGTATTTT,CSARDEGTVTDTQYF
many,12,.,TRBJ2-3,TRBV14,TGTGCCAGCAGCCCGGGACCCGGCCCGCAGTATTTT,CASSPGPGPQYF
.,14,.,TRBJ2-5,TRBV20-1,TGCAGTGCAAAGGGGGCGGGAGAAAGAGAGACCCAGTACTTC,CSAKGAGERETQYF
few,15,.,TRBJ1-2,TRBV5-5,TGTGCCAGCAGCTCCGGGACACTGGATAACTATGGCTACACCTTC,CASSSGTLDNYGYTF